Below are 5 T cell receptor beta chains sequenced from a single sample in a study of T cells after yellow fever vaccination. TCRdb re-called the 5' RACE reads through MiXCR, storing one row per CDR3 protein. The sample gives 620,000 or so distinct CDR3 sequences, 10% to 15% of which show up once; around 14% is in the top ten. Sequencing used PBMCs, obtained on the day of the yellow fever booster vaccination. The origin of the receptors is a man aged 25 to 40 who received the YFV17D yellow fever vaccine.

CDR3 protein: CASQLLQGSHEQYF. CDR3 bases: TGTGCCAGCCAACTATTACAGGGGTCTCACGAGCAGTACTTC. The chain recombines TRBV2 with TRBJ2-7; 7 nucleotides match TRBD1. Germline V gene data show CDR1 as SNHLY and CDR2 as FYNNEI. This CDR3 spans 14 amino acids. The junction had 12 bases not matched to a gene; V was cut back by 8 bases and J by 5 bases.

This chain links TRBV7-2 with TRBJ2-2, with 10 bases matching TRBD2. J lost 3 bases, V lost 5 bases, and 6 bases had no gene match. The CDR3 spans 16 residues. Germline loops: CDR1 SGHTA, CDR2 FQGNSA. CDR3 sequence: CASSPRLAGYTGELFF. In nucleotides, the CDR3 is TGTGCCAGCAGCCCCCGACTAGCGGGTTACACCGGGGAGCTGTTTTTT. Filled out from reference TRBV7-2 and TRBJ2-2, the complete variable domain reads GAGVSQSPSNKVTEKGKDVELRCDPISGHTALYWYRQSLGQGLEFLIYFQGNSAPDKSGLPSDRFSAERTGGSVSTLTIQRTQQEDSAVYLCASSPRLAGYTGELFFGEGSRLTVL.

The genes are TRBV5-6 and TRBJ2-3; possibly TRBD1 or TRBD2 for D (5 bases each). The ends were cut back, 8 bases at V and 0 bases at J, with 10 bases in the middle. The CDR3 has 13 amino acids. Germline CDR1 SGHDT, CDR2 YYEEEE. CDR3 region: CASEGQSTDTQYF. In nucleotides, the CDR3 is TGTGCCAGTGAGGGGCAGAGCACAGATACGCAGTATTTT.

The chain recombines TRBV29-1 with TRBJ2-4; the D is unclear. The CDR3 extends over 14 amino acids. The germline V gene has CDR1 SQVTM and CDR2 ANQGSEA. V shed 4 bases and J shed 3 bases, with 13 bases lying between them. The CDR3 loop is CSVVASLGKNIQYF. Here the CDR3 DNA reads TGCAGCGTTGTGGCCTCCCTCGGCAAAAACATTCAGTACTTC.

J is TRBJ2-7 and V is TRBV20-1; 9 bases are shared with TRBD1. Trimming took 0 bases from V and 5 from J; bases not matched to a gene: 20. Per germline, CDR1 DFQATT and CDR2 SNEGSKA (reference sequence). The CDR3 length is 19 residues. The CDR3: CSARDRTTGGPVRVHEQYF. For the CDR3, the DNA is TGCAGTGCTAGAGATCGGACGACAGGGGGGCCCGTAAGAGTCCACGAGCAGTACTTC.